Listed below are T cell receptor beta chains from one sample, sequenced in a study of cytomegalovirus exposure and HLA in healthy donors. TCRdb keeps only in-frame clones here, not all; method: immunoSEQ multiplex PCR. The data show about 55,000 clones, 70% to 85% seen once. The sequencing input was PBMCs. These TCRs come from a man in his thirties or forties in good health and CMV-seronegative. Both conserved end residues are part of each CDR3. The D gene is left open where the match is weak. Size tells how often a clone was seen (once, few, many) or the class of an expanded clone, and some rows leave it out.

d_call	v_call	j_call	clone_size	cdr3_nt	cdr3_aa
TRBD1	TRBV13	TRBJ1-6	NA	TGTGCCAGCAGCTGGGACAGAAACAATTCACCCCTCCACTTT	CASSWDRNNSPLHF
TRBD2	TRBV12-5	TRBJ2-7	once	TGTGCTAGTGGTTTGGGTCTCGGGACTAGCGGCACTCAGTTGACCTACGAGCAGTACTTC	CASGLGLGTSGTQLTYEQYF
TRBD2	TRBV7-8	TRBJ2-7	NA	TGTGCCAGCAGCTTCGAGCGGGGGGCCTCCTACGAGCAGTACTTC	CASSFERGASYEQYF
TRBD1	TRBV18	TRBJ2-1	NA	TGTGCCAGCTCACCTCGACAGGGGAATTGGTATGAGCAGTTCTTC	CASSPRQGNWYEQFF
TRBD1	TRBV11-2	TRBJ2-7	few	TGTGCCAGCAGCCTCTCGGACAGGGCGTTCTACGAGCAGTACTTC	CASSLSDRAFYEQYF
TRBD1	TRBV19	TRBJ1-5	NA	TGTGCCAGTAGTATTGGGACAGGGGGTAGCAATCAGCCCCAGCATTTT	CASSIGTGGSNQPQHF
NA	TRBV28	TRBJ2-2	NA	TGTGCCAGCAGTTTATCCAGGGCACAACACGGGGAGCTGTTTTTT	CASSLSRAQHGELFF
NA	TRBV28	TRBJ2-1	NA	TGTGCCAGCAGTCCGACCCGACTCGACTACAATGAGCAGTTCTTC	CASSPTRLDYNEQFF
NA	TRBV28	TRBJ2-5	NA	TGTGCCAGCAGTTTCGGTTTGTATCGGGTCAGAGCTCATCAAGAGACCCAGTACTTC	CASSFGLYRVRAHQETQYF
NA	TRBV6-5	TRBJ2-7	NA	TGTGCCAGCAGCGACAATACAGGGACCCGCTACGAGCAGTACTTC	CASSDNTGTRYEQYF
NA	TRBV27	TRBJ2-5	NA	TGTGCCAGCAGTACACTAGAGAAGGAGACCCAGTACTTC	CASSTLEKETQYF
TRBD2	TRBV7-9	TRBJ2-2	NA	TGTGCCAGCAGCTTATTAGCGGGGGATATCGGGGAGCTGTTTTTT	CASSLLAGDIGELFF
NA	TRBV18	TRBJ2-1	NA	TGTGCCAGCTCACTCCGAGGTGACAATGAGCAGTTCTTC	CASSLRGDNEQFF
TRBD1	TRBV6-1	TRBJ1-6	NA	TGTGCCAGCAGTGAAAGCTATCCAGGGGGCGCGGATTCACCCCTCCACTTT	CASSESYPGGADSPLHF
NA	TRBV6-6	TRBJ2-1	NA	TGTGCCAGCAGTACCCCAGGGAATGAGCAGTTCTTC	CASSTPGNEQFF
NA	TRBV30	TRBJ1-6	NA	TGTGCCTGGAGTGTGCGTGATAATTCACCCCTCCACTTT	CAWSVRDNSPLHF
NA	TRBV6-5	TRBJ2-1	once	TGTGCCAGCCAACGGGGGAGCTCCTACAATGAGCAGTTCTTC	CASQRGSSYNEQFF
TRBD1	TRBV2	TRBJ2-5	NA	TGTGCCAGCAGCCAGGGGGCGAGGGAGACCCAGTACTTC	CASSQGARETQYF
NA	TRBV11-2	TRBJ2-3	NA	TGTGCCAGCAGCTTAGGCAGGTACACAGATACGCAGTATTTT	CASSLGRYTDTQYF
TRBD1	TRBV5-1	TRBJ1-4	NA	TGCGCCAGCAGTGGACAGGGAATTAATGAAAAACTGTTTTTT	CASSGQGINEKLFF
TRBD2	TRBV6-5	TRBJ2-7	NA	TGTGCCAGCAGTTACTCCGGGACTAGCGGGTACGAGCAGTACTTC	CASSYSGTSGYEQYF
NA	TRBV6-1	TRBJ1-2	NA	TGTGCCAGCAGTGAAGTTCGTGCGGCAGGGAGGGATTTCTATGGCTACACCTTC	CASSEVRAAGRDFYGYTF
TRBD2	TRBV19	TRBJ2-1	NA	TGTGCCAGTAACACAGTGGGAGGGCCTTTAGGCAATGAGCAGTTCTTC	CASNTVGGPLGNEQFF
TRBD2	TRBV11-3	TRBJ2-3	few	TGTGCCAGCAGCAAAACAGGACTAGAGGATACGCAGTATTTT	CASSKTGLEDTQYF
NA	TRBV15	TRBJ2-1	NA	TGTGCCACCAGCAGAGATGCTTTCGGGGATGAGCAGTTCTTC	CATSRDAFGDEQFF
TRBD2	TRBV5-1	TRBJ2-5	NA	TGCGCCAGCGGTACTAGCGGGGGGCTCGAAGAGACCCAGTACTTC	CASGTSGGLEETQYF
TRBD2	TRBV7-8	TRBJ2-5	NA	TGTGCCAGCAGCTTAGCGACGGCCAGCGGGGTGGCCGGAGAGACCCAGTACTTC	CASSLATASGVAGETQYF
NA	TRBV6-5	TRBJ1-1	NA	TGTGCCAGCAGTTACTCCTCACTACAGGGAACCCCTGAAGCTTTCTTT	CASSYSSLQGTPEAFF
NA	TRBV7-9	TRBJ2-1	NA	TGTGCCAGCATCTTGACCGCGGGGCTAGTCAATGAGCAGTTCTTC	CASILTAGLVNEQFF
NA	TRBV28	TRBJ1-2	NA	TGTGCCAGCAGTTTATTTCCCCCAAACTATGGCTACACCTTC	CASSLFPPNYGYTF
TRBD1	TRBV7-9	TRBJ2-5	NA	TGTGCCAGCAGCCGGACAGGTTTGGGGGAGCAGTACTTC	CASSRTGLGEQYF
TRBD1	TRBV11-1	TRBJ1-4	NA	TGTGCCAGCAGCTTACGGTTCAGGGGGGCGACTAATGAAAAACTGTTTTTT	CASSLRFRGATNEKLFF
NA	TRBV18	TRBJ2-3	NA	TGTGCCAGCTCACCAGCACAGGTCCGGAGGGCTACGCAGTATTTT	CASSPAQVRRATQYF
TRBD2	TRBV10-1	TRBJ2-1	NA	TGCGCCAGCAGTGGGATTAGCGGGGGAACCGATAAGGCGGAGCAGTTCTTC	CASSGISGGTDKAEQFF
NA	TRBV7-2	TRBJ1-1	NA	TGTGCCAGCAGCTTGATCTCGAAAAGGGGGACTGAAGCTTTCTTT	CASSLISKRGTEAFF
NA	TRBV2	TRBJ1-5	once	TGTGCCAGCAGTGAAGGGTCAGTCAATCAGCCCCAGCATTTT	CASSEGSVNQPQHF
NA	TRBV18	TRBJ2-3	NA	TGTGCCAGCTCTCCGGAGCCCACAGATACGCAGTATTTT	CASSPEPTDTQYF
NA	TRBV5-4	TRBJ1-4	few	TGTGCCAGCAGCTTGATTGCGGGAGGTAGTGAAAAACTGTTTTTT	CASSLIAGGSEKLFF
TRBD1	TRBV11-3	TRBJ1-3	NA	TGTGCCAGCAGCTTAGACTCTTCGGGCAGGGGGGGAAACACCATATATTTT	CASSLDSSGRGGNTIYF
NA	TRBV19	TRBJ2-5	NA	TGTGCCAGTAGTAAGAATGGGGGGATACAAAAAGAGACCCAGTACTTC	CASSKNGGIQKETQYF
NA	TRBV18	TRBJ2-7	few	TGTGCCAGCTCACCCAGGGGTTGGTACGAGCAGTACTTC	CASSPRGWYEQYF
NA	TRBV28	TRBJ2-2	NA	TGTGCCAGCAGTCCCCGGGGGGAGCTGTTTTTT	CASSPRGELFF
NA	TRBV5-4	TRBJ2-5	NA	TGTGCCAGCAGCTTGGCTCTGGACTCCCGAGAGACCCAGTACTTC	CASSLALDSRETQYF
NA	TRBV28	TRBJ1-6	NA	TGTGCCAGCATCCCAGGGGCTGGGGGAGCTTCACCCCTCCACTTT	CASIPGAGGASPLHF
NA	TRBV27	TRBJ2-3	NA	TGTGCCAGCAGTGGGCAGGGCACTACCTTCACAGATACGCAGTATTTT	CASSGQGTTFTDTQYF
TRBD1	TRBV5-4	TRBJ2-5	NA	TGTGCCAGCAGCTTGTCGGCCGGGACAGGCTTGGGAGAGACCCAGTACTTC	CASSLSAGTGLGETQYF
TRBD1	TRBV5-4	TRBJ2-3	few	TGTGCCAGCAGCTTGCAGGGGGCCACAGATACGCAGTATTTT	CASSLQGATDTQYF
NA	TRBV29-1	TRBJ2-7	NA	TGCAGCGTTGGTTCCCTTGGGGGGAGGAGCTCCTACGAGCAGTACTTC	CSVGSLGGRSSYEQYF
TRBD1	TRBV6-5	TRBJ2-7	NA	TGTGCCAGCAGTAGGGACAGGGCCTCCTACGAGCAGTACTTC	CASSRDRASYEQYF
TRBD1	TRBV6-5	TRBJ1-2	NA	TGTGCCAGCAAGAGAGCCCCGGGACAGGGCTATGGCTACACCTTC	CASKRAPGQGYGYTF
NA	TRBV18	TRBJ1-4	NA	TGTGCCAGCTCACCAGGCAGTACTAATGAAAAACTGTTTTTT	CASSPGSTNEKLFF
NA	TRBV7-9	TRBJ2-1	NA	TGTGCCAGCAGCCAAAGCCTAGGACAGAGTGAGCAGTTCTTC	CASSQSLGQSEQFF
NA	TRBV18	TRBJ2-1	NA	TGTGCCAGCTCACTAAGCAAAGCGGCCCCGATGTTCTTC	CASSLSKAAPMFF
NA	TRBV5-1	TRBJ2-1	few	TGCGCCAGCAGCAATAGATTTGATGAGCAGTTCTTC	CASSNRFDEQFF
NA	TRBV7-2	TRBJ1-5	NA	TGTGCCAGCAGCTTAGCAGGGCAGGGTAATCGTCAGCCCCAGCATTTT	CASSLAGQGNRQPQHF